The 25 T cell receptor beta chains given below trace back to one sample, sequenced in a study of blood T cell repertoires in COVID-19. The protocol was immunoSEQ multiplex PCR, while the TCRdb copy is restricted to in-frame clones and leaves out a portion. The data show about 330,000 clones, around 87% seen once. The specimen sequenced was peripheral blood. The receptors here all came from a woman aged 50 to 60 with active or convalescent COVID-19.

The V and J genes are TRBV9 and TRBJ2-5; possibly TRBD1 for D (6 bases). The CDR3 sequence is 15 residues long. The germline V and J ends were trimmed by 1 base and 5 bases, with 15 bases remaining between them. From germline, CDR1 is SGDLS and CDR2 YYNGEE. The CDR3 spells CASSVRAGAGETQYF. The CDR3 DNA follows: TGTGCCAGCAGCGTACGTGCAGGGGCAGGGGAGACCCAGTACTTC. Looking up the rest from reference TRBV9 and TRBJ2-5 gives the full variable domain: DSGVTQTPKHLITATGQRVTLRCSPRSGDLSVYWYQQSLDQGLQFLIQYYNGEERAKGNILERFSAQQFPDLHSELNLSSLELGDSALYFCASSVRAGAGETQYFGPGTRLLVL.

The CDR3 loop reads CASSQVAGGQEQFF. CDR3 bases: TGTGCCAGCAGCCAAGTAGCGGGGGGGCAGGAGCAGTTCTTC. The chain is built from TRBV4-2 and TRBJ2-1; 11 bases align to TRBD2. The CDR3 is 14 residues long. The germline V gene has CDR1 LGHNA and CDR2 YNFKEQ. Trimming cost V 1 base and J 10 bases; bases outside gene matches: 3.

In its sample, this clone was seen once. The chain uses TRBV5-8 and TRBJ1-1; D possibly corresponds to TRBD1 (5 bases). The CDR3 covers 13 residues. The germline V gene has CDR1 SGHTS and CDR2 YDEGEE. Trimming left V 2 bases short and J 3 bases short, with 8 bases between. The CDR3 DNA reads TGTGCCAGCAGCTTAGGGGTTTACACTGAAGCTTTCTTT. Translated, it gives CASSLGVYTEAFF.

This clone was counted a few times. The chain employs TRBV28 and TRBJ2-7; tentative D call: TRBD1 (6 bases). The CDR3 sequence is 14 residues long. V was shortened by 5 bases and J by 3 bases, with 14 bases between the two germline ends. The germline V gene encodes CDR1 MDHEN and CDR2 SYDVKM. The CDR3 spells CASSGILTGYEQYF. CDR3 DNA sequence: TGTGCCAGCAGTGGTATCCTGACAGGCTACGAGCAGTACTTC.

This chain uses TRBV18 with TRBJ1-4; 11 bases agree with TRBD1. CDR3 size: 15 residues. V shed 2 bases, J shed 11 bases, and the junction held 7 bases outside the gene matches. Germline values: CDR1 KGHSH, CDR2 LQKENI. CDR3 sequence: CASSPMGQGDSKLFF. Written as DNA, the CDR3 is TGTGCCAGCTCACCAATGGGACAGGGGGACTCGAAACTGTTTTTT.

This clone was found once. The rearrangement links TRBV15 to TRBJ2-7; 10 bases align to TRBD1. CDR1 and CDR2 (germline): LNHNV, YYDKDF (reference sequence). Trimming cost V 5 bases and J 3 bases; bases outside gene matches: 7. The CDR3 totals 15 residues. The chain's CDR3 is CATSEGGTGVYEQYF. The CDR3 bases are TGTGCCACCAGCGAAGGTGGGACAGGGGTCTACGAGCAGTACTTC.

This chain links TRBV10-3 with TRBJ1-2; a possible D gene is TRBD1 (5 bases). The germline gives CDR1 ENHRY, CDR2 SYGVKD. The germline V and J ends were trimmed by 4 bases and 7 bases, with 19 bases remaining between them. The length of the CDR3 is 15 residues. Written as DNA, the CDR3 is TGTGCCATCAGTGTAGCGGGGGACGGAACGGGTGGCTACACCTTC. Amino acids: CAISVAGDGTGGYTF.

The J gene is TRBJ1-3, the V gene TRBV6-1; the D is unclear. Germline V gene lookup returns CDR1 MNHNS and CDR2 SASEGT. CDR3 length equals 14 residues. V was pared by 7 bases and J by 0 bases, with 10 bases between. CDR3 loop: CASISGFSGNTIYF. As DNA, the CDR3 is TGTGCCAGCATCTCCGGGTTCTCTGGAAACACCATATATTTT.

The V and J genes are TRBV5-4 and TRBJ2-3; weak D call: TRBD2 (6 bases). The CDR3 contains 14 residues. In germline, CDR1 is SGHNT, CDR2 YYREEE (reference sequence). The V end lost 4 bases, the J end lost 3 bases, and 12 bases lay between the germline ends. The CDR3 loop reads CASSRRDRTDTQYF. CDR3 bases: TGTGCCAGCAGCCGGCGGGACCGAACAGATACGCAGTATTTT. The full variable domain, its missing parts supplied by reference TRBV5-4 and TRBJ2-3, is ETGVTQSPTHLIKTRGQQVTLRCSSQSGHNTVSWYQQALGQGPQFIFQYYREEENGRGNFPPRFSGLQFPNYSSELNVNALELDDSALYLCASSRRDRTDTQYFGPGTRLTVL.

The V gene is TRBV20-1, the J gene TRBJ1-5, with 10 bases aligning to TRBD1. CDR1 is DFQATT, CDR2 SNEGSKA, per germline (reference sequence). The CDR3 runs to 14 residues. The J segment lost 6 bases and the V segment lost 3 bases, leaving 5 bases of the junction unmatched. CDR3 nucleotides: TGCAGTGCTAGTCAGGGACAGGGGCTTCAGCCCCAGCATTTT. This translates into CSASQGQGLQPQHF.

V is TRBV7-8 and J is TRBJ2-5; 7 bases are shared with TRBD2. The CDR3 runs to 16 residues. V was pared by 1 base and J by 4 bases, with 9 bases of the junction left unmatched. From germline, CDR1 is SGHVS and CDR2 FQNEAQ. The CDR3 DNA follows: TGTGCCAGCAGCTTAGAGCCGGGGGGACTCCGAGAGACCCAGTACTTC. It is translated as CASSLEPGGLRETQYF.

The CDR3 DNA is TGTGCCAGCATACCCAGTACAGGTAGCAATCAGCCCCAGCATTTT. Its translation: CASIPSTGSNQPQHF. This sequence joins TRBV28 and TRBJ1-5; perhaps TRBD1 as D (5 bases). The V gene's germline CDR1 is MDHEN and CDR2 SYDVKM. The CDR3 sequence is 15 residues long. The V end was cut by 7 bases, the J end by 0 bases, with 13 bases between.

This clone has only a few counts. CDR3 residues: CASSPDSHTEAFF. The CDR3 nucleotides are TGTGCCAGCTCACCAGACAGTCACACTGAAGCTTTCTTT. The rearrangement joins TRBV18 to TRBJ1-1; D might be TRBD1 (5 bases). The CDR3 is 13 amino acids. Germline V gives CDR1 KGHSH, CDR2 LQKENI. The V gene lost 2 bases and the J gene lost 3 bases, with 7 bases spanning the gap.

CDR3 coding DNA: TGCGCCAGCAGCCATGATAGCAATGAGCAGTTCTTC. Translated: CASSHDSNEQFF. The chain recombines TRBV5-1 with TRBJ2-1, with no clear D. The V gene lost 4 bases and the J gene lost 6 bases, with 8 bases spanning the gap. The CDR3 sequence is 12 residues long. The V gene's germline CDR1 is SGHRS and CDR2 YFSETQ.

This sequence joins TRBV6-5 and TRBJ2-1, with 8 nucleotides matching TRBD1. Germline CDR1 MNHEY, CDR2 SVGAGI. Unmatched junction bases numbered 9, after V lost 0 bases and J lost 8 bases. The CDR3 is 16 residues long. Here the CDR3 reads CASSYSGRGLRDEQFF. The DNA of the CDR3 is TGTGCCAGCAGTTACTCGGGCAGGGGGCTTCGGGATGAGCAGTTCTTC.

In DNA form, the CDR3 reads TGTGCCAGCAGTTCGAGGGGCCGGGAGGAGACCCAGTACTTC. Amino acids: CASSSRGREETQYF. The chain joins TRBV6-5 to TRBJ2-5, with a possible D match to TRBD2 (6 bases). From germline, CDR1 is MNHEY and CDR2 SVGAGI. There are 14 residues in the CDR3. V dropped 4 bases and J dropped 5 bases, with 14 bases sitting between them.

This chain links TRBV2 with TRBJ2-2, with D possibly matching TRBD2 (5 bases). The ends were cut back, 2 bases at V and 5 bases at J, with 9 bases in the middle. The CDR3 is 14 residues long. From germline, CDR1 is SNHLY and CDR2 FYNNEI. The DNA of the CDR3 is TGTGCCAGCAGTGAAAGGTCGGGGACCGGGGAGCTGTTTTTT. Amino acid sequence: CASSERSGTGELFF.

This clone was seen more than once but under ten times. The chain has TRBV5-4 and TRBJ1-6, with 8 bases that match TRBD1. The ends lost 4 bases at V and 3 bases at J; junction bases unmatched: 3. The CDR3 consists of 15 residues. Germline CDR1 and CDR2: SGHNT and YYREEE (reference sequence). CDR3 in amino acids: CASSTGQGYNSPLHF. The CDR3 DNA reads TGTGCCAGCAGCACTGGACAGGGCTATAATTCACCCCTCCACTTT.

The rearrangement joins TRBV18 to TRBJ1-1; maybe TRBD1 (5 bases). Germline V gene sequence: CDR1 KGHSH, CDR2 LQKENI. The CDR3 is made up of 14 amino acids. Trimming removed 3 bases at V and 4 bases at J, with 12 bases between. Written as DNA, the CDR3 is TGTGCCAGCTCACCGAACGGGGGGAGCACTGAAGCTTTCTTT. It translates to CASSPNGGSTEAFF.

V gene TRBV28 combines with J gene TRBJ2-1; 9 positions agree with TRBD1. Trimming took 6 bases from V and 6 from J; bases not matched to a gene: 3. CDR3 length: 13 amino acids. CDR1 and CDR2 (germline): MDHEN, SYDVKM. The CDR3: CASSGQGPNEQFF. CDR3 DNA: TGTGCCAGCAGCGGACAGGGGCCCAATGAGCAGTTCTTC.

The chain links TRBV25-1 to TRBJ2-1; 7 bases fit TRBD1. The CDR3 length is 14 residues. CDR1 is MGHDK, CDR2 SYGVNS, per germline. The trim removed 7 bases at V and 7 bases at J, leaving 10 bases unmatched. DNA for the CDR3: TGTGCCAGCACCCGACAGGGTGGGTGGAATGAGCAGTTCTTC. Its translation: CASTRQGGWNEQFF.

CDR3 amino acids: CASSLEDRRSTEAFF. Written as DNA, the CDR3 is TGCGCCAGCAGCTTGGAAGACAGGAGGTCAACTGAAGCTTTCTTT. The chain recombines TRBV5-1 with TRBJ1-1; tentatively, D is TRBD1 (6 bases). The V end was cut by 0 bases, the J end by 5 bases, with 14 bases between. Germline V CDR1 and CDR2: SGHRS, YFSETQ. The CDR3 contains 15 residues. The entire variable domain, with the rest obtained from reference TRBV5-1 and TRBJ1-1, is as follows: KAGVTQTPRYLIKTRGQQVTLSCSPISGHRSVSWYQQTPGQGLQFLFEYFSETQRNKGNFPGRFSGRQFSNSRSEMNVSTLELGDSALYLCASSLEDRRSTEAFFGQGTRLTVV.

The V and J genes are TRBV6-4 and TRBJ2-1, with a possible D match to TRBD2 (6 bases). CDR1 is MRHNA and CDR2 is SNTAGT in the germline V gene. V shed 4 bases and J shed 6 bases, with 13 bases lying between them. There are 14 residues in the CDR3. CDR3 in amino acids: CASSVVAELNEQFF. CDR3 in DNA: TGTGCCAGCAGTGTGGTAGCGGAGCTCAATGAGCAGTTCTTC.

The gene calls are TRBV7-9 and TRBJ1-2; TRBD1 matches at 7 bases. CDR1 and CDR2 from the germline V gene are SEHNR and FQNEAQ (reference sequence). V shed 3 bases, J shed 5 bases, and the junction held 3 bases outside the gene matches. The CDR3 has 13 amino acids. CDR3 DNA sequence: TGTGCCAGCAGCTTGGACAGGCTATATGGCTACACCTTC. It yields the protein CASSLDRLYGYTF.

The CDR3 DNA follows: TGTGCCAGCAGCCTCGGGGCAGGGGGCTACACTGAAGCTTTCTTT. Translated: CASSLGAGGYTEAFF. V and J are TRBV7-3 and TRBJ1-1; 8 bases align to TRBD1. J gave up 3 bases and V 5 bases, and 8 bases lay outside the gene matches. Looked up from germline, CDR1 is SGHTA and CDR2 is FQGTGA. CDR3 length equals 15 residues. The variable domain in full, with the rest retrieved from reference TRBV7-3 and TRBJ1-1, is GAGVSQTPSNKVTEKGKYVELRCDPISGHTALYWYRQSLGQGPEFLIYFQGTGAADDSGLPNDRFFAVRPEGSVSTLKIQRTERGDSAVYLCASSLGAGGYTEAFFGQGTRLTVV.